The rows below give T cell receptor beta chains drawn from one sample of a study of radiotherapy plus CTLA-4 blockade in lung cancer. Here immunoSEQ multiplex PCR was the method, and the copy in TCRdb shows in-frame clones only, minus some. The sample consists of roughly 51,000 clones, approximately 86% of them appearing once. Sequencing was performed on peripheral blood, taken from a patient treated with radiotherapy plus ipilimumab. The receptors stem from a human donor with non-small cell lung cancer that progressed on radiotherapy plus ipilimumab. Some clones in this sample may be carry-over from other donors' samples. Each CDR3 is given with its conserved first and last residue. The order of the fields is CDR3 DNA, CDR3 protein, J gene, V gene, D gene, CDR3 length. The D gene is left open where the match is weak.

TGTGCCAGCAGCTTAAGTCGTACTTACGAGCAGTACTTC CASSLSRTYEQYF TRBJ2-7 TRBV11-2 - 13
TGTGCCAGCAGCTGGGGGCAGGGGAACACCGGGGAGCTGTTTTTT CASSWGQGNTGELFF TRBJ2-2 TRBV7-3 - 15
TGTGCCAGCAGTTTAAGGGGAAATGAGCAGTTCTTC CASSLRGNEQFF TRBJ2-1 TRBV27 - 12
TGTGCCAGCAGACCCGATCGACAGGGTATAGATACGCAGTATTTT CASRPDRQGIDTQYF TRBJ2-3 TRBV6-6 TRBD1 15
TGTGCCTGGAGGCGGAGTATCTGGACAAATTCCCACGAGCAGTACTTC CAWRRSIWTNSHEQYF TRBJ2-7 TRBV30 - 16
TGTGCCAGCAGTCAGACAGGGAAAACTGAAGCTTTCTTT CASSQTGKTEAFF TRBJ1-1 TRBV25-1 TRBD1 13
TGCGCCAGCAGCTTGGTAGGGGCTACCGTGAACACTGAAGCTTTCTTT CASSLVGATVNTEAFF TRBJ1-1 TRBV5-1 - 16
TGTGCCAGCAGCGCTACGGACAGGGACTACGAGCAGTACTTC CASSATDRDYEQYF TRBJ2-7 TRBV9 TRBD1 14
TGTGCCAGCAATCGACAGCCGAACACTGAAGCTTTCTTT CASNRQPNTEAFF TRBJ1-1 TRBV6-1 - 13
TGTGCCAGCAGTTACTCCCCTAACAGGGGCCAAGAGACCCAGTACTTC CASSYSPNRGQETQYF TRBJ2-5 TRBV6-5 TRBD1 16
TGTGCCAGCAGTGCCAGGACAAAGAACACCGGGGAGCTGTTTTTT CASSARTKNTGELFF TRBJ2-2 TRBV27 - 15
TGTGCCAGCAGTGAAGCTTCAGGAGGGGTGCGAGGATCACCCCTCCACTTT CASSEASGGVRGSPLHF TRBJ1-6 TRBV2 - 17
TGTGCCAGCAGCTTGGGACTAGCGGGCGACACCTACAATGAGCAGTTCTTC CASSLGLAGDTYNEQFF TRBJ2-1 TRBV5-6 TRBD2 17
TGTGCCAGCAGTGTAGGACAGACACAAGAGACCCAGTACTTC CASSVGQTQETQYF TRBJ2-5 TRBV2 - 14
TGTGCCAGCAGCGGACGGACAGGCGACCTAGCCAAAAACATTCAGTACTTC CASSGRTGDLAKNIQYF TRBJ2-4 TRBV11-2 TRBD1 17
TGTGCCACGGGACTAGCGCACACCGGGGAGCTGTTTTTT CATGLAHTGELFF TRBJ2-2 TRBV11-2 TRBD2 13
TGTGCCACCCGAGAGGGAGCCAATCAGCCCCAGCATTTT CATREGANQPQHF TRBJ1-5 TRBV10-3 - 13